The 21 T cell receptor beta chains below come from one sample, sequenced in a study of cytotoxic CD8 clonotypes in ibrutinib-treated CLL. Here immunoSEQ multiplex PCR was the method, and the copy in TCRdb shows in-frame clones only, minus some. The table shows 140,000 to 150,000 clones, with about 70% occurring only once. Sample: PBMCs, taken after 24 months of ibrutinib treatment. Receptor source: a human donor with chronic lymphocytic leukemia.

The chain links TRBV6-5 to TRBJ2-7; no definite D call. The CDR3 sequence is 13 residues long. The germline V gene encodes CDR1 MNHEY and CDR2 SVGAGI. V was trimmed by 7 bases and J by 0 bases, leaving 10 bases between them. The CDR3 region has the DNA TGTGCCAGCACCGTACCGAGCTCCTACGAGCAGTACTTC. Translating it yields CASTVPSSYEQYF.

Note on this clone: In this CDR3 the conserved last residue, phenylalanine or tryptophan, is missing, so a read error is likely. The limits of the CDR3 on the DNA are not certain, so only TCRdb's listed CDR3 is given. The chain carries TRBV23-1 and TRBJ2-3. TRBV23-1 belongs to the ORF category, with a function that is uncertain. Counting both end residues, the CDR3 totals 8 amino acids. CDR3 residues: CASSPGQR.

This clone was counted a few times. The genes are TRBV9 and TRBJ2-7; perhaps TRBD1 as D (5 bases). This CDR3 comprises 14 residues. Germline CDR1 is SGDLS and CDR2 is YYNGEE. The V end was cut by 3 bases, the J end by 0 bases, with 10 bases between. The CDR3 nucleotides read TGTGCCAGCAGCGCAGGGCAAAGCTCCTACGAGCAGTACTTC. Protein product: CASSAGQSSYEQYF.

This sequence joins TRBV11-1 and TRBJ2-7; weak D call: TRBD1 (6 bases). The germline CDR1 and CDR2 sequences are SGHAT and FQDESV (reference sequence). The ends were cut back, 5 bases at V and 1 base at J, with 9 bases in the middle. CDR3 size: 13 residues. CDR3 in amino acids: CASSGGNSYEQYF. For the CDR3, the DNA is TGTGCCAGCAGCGGGGGCAATTCCTACGAGCAGTACTTC. The full variable domain, completed using reference TRBV11-1 and TRBJ2-7, is EAEVAQSPRYKITEKSQAVAFWCDPISGHATLYWYRQILGQGPELLVQFQDESVVDDSQLPKDRFSAERLKGVDSTLKIQPAELGDSAMYLCASSGGNSYEQYFGPGTRLTVT.

This clone was detected only once. The V gene is TRBV11-3, the J gene TRBJ2-5; 8 bases align to TRBD1. Germline CDR1 is SGHNT and CDR2 is YENEEA. The J segment lost 2 bases and the V segment lost 5 bases, leaving 13 bases of the junction unmatched. This CDR3 has 17 residues. CDR3 sequence (DNA): TGTGCCAGCAGCCCGGGCTGGACAGGGCTCCAACAAGAGACCCAGTACTTC. It is translated as CASSPGWTGLQQETQYF.

This chain connects TRBV5-1 to TRBJ2-7, with D uncertain. Looked up from germline, CDR1 is SGHRS and CDR2 is YFSETQ. Trimming took 7 bases from V and 0 from J, leaving 11 bases between them. This CDR3 is built from 13 residues. The CDR3 is CASAADNSYEQYF. CDR3 in DNA: TGCGCCAGCGCGGCAGATAACTCCTACGAGCAGTACTTC.

V gene TRBV10-3 combines with J gene TRBJ2-3; 7 nucleotides agree with TRBD2. Trimming cost V 6 bases and J 2 bases; bases outside gene matches: 5. This CDR3 has 14 residues. The germline V gene encodes CDR1 ENHRY and CDR2 SYGVKD. The DNA of the CDR3 is TGTGCCATCAGCGCTAGCGGACACACAGATACGCAGTATTTT. It yields the protein CAISASGHTDTQYF.

CDR3 nucleotide sequence: TGTGCCAGCAGGAAACAGGGAATTGGTGGCTACACCTTC. It codes for CASRKQGIGGYTF. The chain has TRBV6-6 and TRBJ1-2; D perhaps matches TRBD1 (6 bases). Germline V gene sequence: CDR1 MNHNY, CDR2 SVGAGI (reference sequence). CDR3 length: 13 residues. Trimming removed 6 bases at V and 7 bases at J, with 15 bases between.

V is TRBV5-4 and J is TRBJ2-7; D perhaps matches TRBD2 (6 bases). Per germline, CDR1 SGHNT and CDR2 YYREEE (reference sequence). V lost 3 bases, J lost 6 bases, and 16 bases lay in between. The CDR3 extends over 14 amino acids. CDR3 nucleotide sequence: TGTGCCAGCAGCTCGGAGGGCCCCCTAGGCGAGCAGTACTTC. Translation: CASSSEGPLGEQYF.

The J gene is TRBJ2-5, the V gene TRBV7-9; tentatively, D is TRBD1 or TRBD2 (7 bases each). The ends were cut back, 5 bases at V and 4 bases at J, with 17 bases in the middle. CDR1 is SEHNR and CDR2 is FQNEAQ in the germline V gene (reference sequence). This CDR3 is 15 amino acids long. The CDR3 DNA sequence: TGTGCCAGCAGCCCCCAGGGGGGGGCAGGAGAGACCCAGTACTTC. This encodes CASSPQGGAGETQYF.

This clone was counted only a few times. The rearrangement joins TRBV6-5 to TRBJ2-2, with D maybe TRBD2 (5 bases). Trimming left V 6 bases short and J 7 bases short, with 9 bases between. The CDR3 totals 12 residues. Looked up from germline, CDR1 is MNHEY and CDR2 is SVGAGI. The CDR3 coding sequence is TGTGCCAGCAGCAGGACTGGCGGGGAGCTGTTTTTT. Residues: CASSRTGGELFF.

This clone was found once. This chain joins TRBV5-1 and TRBJ2-5; D is tentatively TRBD1 or TRBD2 (6 bases each). Germline CDR1 and CDR2: SGHRS and YFSETQ. This CDR3 is built from 15 residues. The V end was cut by 4 bases, the J end by 5 bases, with 18 bases between. Here the CDR3 reads CASSPPGALRETQYF. The CDR3 DNA reads TGCGCCAGCAGCCCCCCGGGGGCCCTGCGGGAGACCCAGTACTTC.

The rearrangement joins TRBV5-1 to TRBJ2-5; 8 bases are a match to TRBD2. V dropped 7 bases and J dropped 5; count of bases not matched to a gene: 13. CDR3 length: 15 residues. Germline CDR1 and CDR2: SGHRS and YFSETQ. The CDR3 here is CASAPQAGVGETQYF. The DNA for the CDR3 is TGCGCCAGCGCACCCCAAGCGGGAGTGGGGGAGACCCAGTACTTC.

The V and J genes are TRBV5-1 and TRBJ1-1, with D unclear. The CDR3 totals 16 residues. CDR1 SGHRS and CDR2 YFSETQ come from the germline V gene. V lost 0 bases, J lost 5 bases, and 17 bases lay in between. The CDR3 DNA is TGCGCCAGCAGCTTGGCGTCAATATCCGGGAGTACTGAAGCTTTCTTT. Translating gives CASSLASISGSTEAFF.

This sequence joins TRBV11-3 and TRBJ2-1; 10 bases are a match to TRBD2. This CDR3 has 15 amino acids. The germline gives CDR1 SGHNT, CDR2 YENEEA. Trimming took 5 bases from V and 2 from J; bases not matched to a gene: 3. CDR3 region: CASSRLAGAYNEQFF. CDR3 DNA sequence: TGTGCCAGCAGCCGCCTAGCGGGGGCCTACAATGAGCAGTTCTTC.

This chain uses TRBV5-4 with TRBJ2-1; TRBD2 matches 9 bases. This CDR3 contains 16 residues. The J segment lost 10 bases and the V segment lost 4 bases, leaving 15 bases of the junction unmatched. Germline lookup yields CDR1 SGHNT and CDR2 YYREEE (reference sequence). CDR3 sequence reads: CASSPSASGVLGEQFF. In DNA form, the CDR3 reads TGTGCCAGCAGCCCGTCGGCTAGCGGGGTCTTGGGCGAGCAGTTCTTC. Complete variable domain (other parts from reference TRBV5-4 and TRBJ2-1): ETGVTQSPTHLIKTRGQQVTLRCSSQSGHNTVSWYQQALGQGPQFIFQYYREEENGRGNFPPRFSGLQFPNYSSELNVNALELDDSALYLCASSPSASGVLGEQFFGPGTRLTVL.

Remarks on this clone: The sample carries other DNA sequences with the same CDR3. The chain couples TRBV6-5 to TRBJ1-2; no reliable D call. Trimming pared 2 bases from V and 4 bases from J, leaving 2 bases between. Germline CDR1 reads MNHEY; CDR2 reads SVGAGI. The CDR3 length is 11 residues. The CDR3 reads CASSYGYGYTF. Here the CDR3 DNA reads TGTGCCAGCAGTTACGGCTATGGCTACACCTTC.

Here the CDR3 DNA reads TGTGCCAGCAGTTTATTAGGACAGGGCGGTCGAACCTACACCTTC. It encodes CASSLLGQGGRTYTF. The chain couples TRBV27 to TRBJ1-2; 8 bases fit TRBD1. The CDR3 totals 15 residues. CDR1 MNHEY and CDR2 SMNVEV come from the germline V gene (reference sequence). Trimming removed 1 base from V and 10 bases from J; junction bases left unmatched: 11.

The chain recombines TRBV6-5 with TRBJ2-2; tentatively, D is TRBD1 or TRBD2 (5 bases each). The length of the CDR3 is 14 residues. Per germline, CDR1 MNHEY and CDR2 SVGAGI. V lost 1 base, J lost 7 bases, and 10 bases lay in between. As DNA, the CDR3 is TGTGCCAGCAGTTACTTTCGGGACCACGGGGAGCTGTTTTTT. This sequence encodes CASSYFRDHGELFF.

This clone was seen a few times. This chain links TRBV7-2 with TRBJ2-1, with D possibly matching TRBD1 (6 bases). Germline CDR1 SGHTA, CDR2 FQGNSA. The CDR3 has 12 amino acids. V lost 5 bases and J 6 bases, leaving 8 bases between the germline ends. The CDR3 protein is CASSGGGNEQFF. CDR3 DNA sequence: TGTGCCAGCAGCGGGGGCGGCAATGAGCAGTTCTTC. Combining the CDR3 with reference TRBV7-2 and TRBJ2-1 gives the whole variable domain GAGVSQSPSNKVTEKGKDVELRCDPISGHTALYWYRQSLGQGLEFLIYFQGNSAPDKSGLPSDRFSAERTGGSVSTLTIQRTQQEDSAVYLCASSGGGNEQFFGPGTRLTVL.

This rearrangement joins TRBV29-1 to TRBJ2-7; D tentatively fits TRBD1 or TRBD2 (6 bases each). The germline V and J ends were trimmed by 4 bases and 0 bases, with 10 bases remaining between them. Germline CDR1 is SQVTM and CDR2 is ANQGSEA. The CDR3 has 13 amino acids. CDR3 DNA: TGCAGCGTTGTCTGGGGGGCCTCCTACGAGCAGTACTTC. Its protein product is CSVVWGASYEQYF.